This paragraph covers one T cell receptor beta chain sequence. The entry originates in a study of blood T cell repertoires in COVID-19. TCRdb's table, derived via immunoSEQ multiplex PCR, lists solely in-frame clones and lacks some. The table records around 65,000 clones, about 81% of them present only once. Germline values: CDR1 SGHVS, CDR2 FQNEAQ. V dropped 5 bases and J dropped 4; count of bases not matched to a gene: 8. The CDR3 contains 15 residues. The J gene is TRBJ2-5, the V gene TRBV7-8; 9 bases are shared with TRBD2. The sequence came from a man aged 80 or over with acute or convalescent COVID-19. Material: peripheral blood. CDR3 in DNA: TGTGCCAGCAGCAATAGCGGGAGAGGCGGAGAGACCCAGTACTTC. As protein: CASSNSGRGGETQYF.